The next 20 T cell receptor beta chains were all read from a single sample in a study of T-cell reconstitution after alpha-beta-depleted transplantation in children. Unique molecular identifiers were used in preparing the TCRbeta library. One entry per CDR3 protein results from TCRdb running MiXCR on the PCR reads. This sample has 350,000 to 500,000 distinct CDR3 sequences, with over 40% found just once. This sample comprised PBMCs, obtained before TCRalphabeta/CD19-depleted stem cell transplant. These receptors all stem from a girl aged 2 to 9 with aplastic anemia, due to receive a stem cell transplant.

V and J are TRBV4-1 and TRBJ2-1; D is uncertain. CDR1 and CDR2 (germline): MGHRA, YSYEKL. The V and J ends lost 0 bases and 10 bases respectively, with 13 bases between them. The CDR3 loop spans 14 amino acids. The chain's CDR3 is CASSQDKIGWEQFF. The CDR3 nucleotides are TGCGCCAGCAGCCAAGACAAGATAGGGTGGGAGCAGTTCTTC.

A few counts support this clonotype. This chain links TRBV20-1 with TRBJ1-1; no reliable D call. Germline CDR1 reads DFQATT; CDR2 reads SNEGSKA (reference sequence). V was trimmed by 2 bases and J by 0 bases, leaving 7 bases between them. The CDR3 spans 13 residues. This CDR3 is CSARNGMNTEAFF. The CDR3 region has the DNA TGCAGTGCTAGAAATGGGATGAACACTGAAGCTTTCTTT.

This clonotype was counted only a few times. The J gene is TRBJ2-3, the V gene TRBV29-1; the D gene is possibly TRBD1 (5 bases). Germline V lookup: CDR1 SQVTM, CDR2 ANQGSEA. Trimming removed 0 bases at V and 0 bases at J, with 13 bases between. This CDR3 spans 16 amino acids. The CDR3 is CSVEERGDASTDTQYF. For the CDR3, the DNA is TGCAGCGTTGAAGAAAGGGGCGATGCTAGCACAGATACGCAGTATTTT.

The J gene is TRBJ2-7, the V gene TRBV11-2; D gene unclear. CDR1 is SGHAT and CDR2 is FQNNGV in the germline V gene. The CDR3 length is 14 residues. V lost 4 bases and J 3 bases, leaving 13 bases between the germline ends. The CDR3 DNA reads TGTGCCAGCAGCTCTCCCGGCGGTCTCTACGAGCAGTACTTC. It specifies CASSSPGGLYEQYF.

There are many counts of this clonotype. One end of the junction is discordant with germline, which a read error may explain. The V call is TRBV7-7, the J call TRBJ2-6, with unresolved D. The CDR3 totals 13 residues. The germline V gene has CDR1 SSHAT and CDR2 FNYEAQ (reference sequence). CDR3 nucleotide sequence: TGTGCTAGCAGCTCGACAGGGGCCAACGTCCTGACTTTC. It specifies CASSSTGANVLTF.

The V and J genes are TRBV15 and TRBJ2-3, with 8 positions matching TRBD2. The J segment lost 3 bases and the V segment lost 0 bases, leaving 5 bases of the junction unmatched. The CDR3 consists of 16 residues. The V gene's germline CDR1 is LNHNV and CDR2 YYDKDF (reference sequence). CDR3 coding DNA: TGTGCCACCAGCAGAGATAAGCGGGAGAAGACAGATACGCAGTATTTT. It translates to CATSRDKREKTDTQYF.

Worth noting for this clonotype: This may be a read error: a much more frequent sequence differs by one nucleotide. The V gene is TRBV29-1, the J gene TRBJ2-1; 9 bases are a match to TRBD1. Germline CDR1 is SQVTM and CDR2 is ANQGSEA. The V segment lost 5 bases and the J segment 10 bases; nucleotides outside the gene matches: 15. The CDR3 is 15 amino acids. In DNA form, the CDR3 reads TGCAGCGTTAGGGAGCCGGGACAGGGAGGCTTAGAGCAGTTCTTC. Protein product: CSVREPGQGGLEQFF.

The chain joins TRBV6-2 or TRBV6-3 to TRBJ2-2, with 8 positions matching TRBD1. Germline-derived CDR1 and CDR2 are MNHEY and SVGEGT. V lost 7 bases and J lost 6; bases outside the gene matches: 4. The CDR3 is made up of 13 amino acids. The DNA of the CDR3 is TGTGCCAGCAACGTACAGGGGGCCGGGGAGCTGTTTTTT. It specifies CASNVQGAGELFF.

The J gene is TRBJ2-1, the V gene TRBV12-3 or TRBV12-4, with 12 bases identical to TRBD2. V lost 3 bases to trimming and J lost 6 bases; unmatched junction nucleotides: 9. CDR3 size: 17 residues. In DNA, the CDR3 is TGTGCCAGCAGTTTCTCCCCTAGCGGGAGGGCGGGCAATGAGCAGTTCTTC. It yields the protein CASSFSPSGRAGNEQFF.

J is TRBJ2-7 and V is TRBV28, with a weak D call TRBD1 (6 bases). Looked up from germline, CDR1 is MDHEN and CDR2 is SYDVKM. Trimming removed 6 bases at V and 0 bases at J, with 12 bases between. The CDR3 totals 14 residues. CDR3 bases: TGTGCCAGCAGGCCCCAGGGGAGCTCCTACGAGCAGTACTTC. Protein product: CASRPQGSSYEQYF.

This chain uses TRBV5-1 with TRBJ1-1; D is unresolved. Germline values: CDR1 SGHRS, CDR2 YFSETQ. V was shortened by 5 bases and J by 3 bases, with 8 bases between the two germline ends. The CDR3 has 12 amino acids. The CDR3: CASRLVDTEAFF. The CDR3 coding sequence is TGCGCCAGCAGACTGGTGGACACTGAAGCTTTCTTT. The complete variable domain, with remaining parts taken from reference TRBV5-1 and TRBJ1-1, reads KAGVTQTPRYLIKTRGQQVTLSCSPISGHRSVSWYQQTPGQGLQFLFEYFSETQRNKGNFPGRFSGRQFSNSRSEMNVSTLELGDSALYLCASRLVDTEAFFGQGTRLTVV.

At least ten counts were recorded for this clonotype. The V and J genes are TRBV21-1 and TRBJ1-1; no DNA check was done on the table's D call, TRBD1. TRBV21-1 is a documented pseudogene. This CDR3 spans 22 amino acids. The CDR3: CASSKSRLSETSPKNPDTEAFF. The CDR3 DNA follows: TGTGCCAGCAGCAAATCTCGTCTCTCGGAGACAAGCCCAAAAAACCCGGACACTGAAGCTTTCTTT.

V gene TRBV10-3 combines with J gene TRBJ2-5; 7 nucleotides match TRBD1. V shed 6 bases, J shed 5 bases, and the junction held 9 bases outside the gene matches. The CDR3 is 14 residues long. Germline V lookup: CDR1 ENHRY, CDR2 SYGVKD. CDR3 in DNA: TGTGCCATCAGCCCCCGGGACAGTTCGGAGACCCAGTACTTC. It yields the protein CAISPRDSSETQYF.

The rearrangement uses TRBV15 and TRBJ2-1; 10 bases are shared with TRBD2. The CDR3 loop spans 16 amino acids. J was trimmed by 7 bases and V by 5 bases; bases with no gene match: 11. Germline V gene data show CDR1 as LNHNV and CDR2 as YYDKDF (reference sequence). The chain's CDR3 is CATSLGPSGRSNEQFF. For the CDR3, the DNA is TGTGCCACCAGCCTGGGGCCTAGCGGGAGAAGTAATGAGCAGTTCTTC.

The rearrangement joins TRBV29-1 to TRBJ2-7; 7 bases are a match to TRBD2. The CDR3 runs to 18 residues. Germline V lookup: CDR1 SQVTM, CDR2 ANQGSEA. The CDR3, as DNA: TGCAGTATCGTTCCCAGAGGCGATGGTCTCGGACTAGTTCTCGAGCAGTACTTC. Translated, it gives CSIVPRGDGLGLVLEQYF.

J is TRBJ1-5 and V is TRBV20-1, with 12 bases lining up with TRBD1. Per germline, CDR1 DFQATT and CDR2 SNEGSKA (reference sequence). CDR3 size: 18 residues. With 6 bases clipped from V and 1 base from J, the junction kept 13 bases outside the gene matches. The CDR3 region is CSANLGTGGAGSNQPQHF. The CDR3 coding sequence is TGCAGTGCAAACCTCGGGACAGGGGGCGCGGGGAGCAATCAGCCCCAGCATTTT.

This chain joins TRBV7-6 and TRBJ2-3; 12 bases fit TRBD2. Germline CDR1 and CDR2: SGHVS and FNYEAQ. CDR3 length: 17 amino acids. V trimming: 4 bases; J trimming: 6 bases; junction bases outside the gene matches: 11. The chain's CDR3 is CASSSFWTSGTRDTQYF. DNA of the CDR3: TGTGCCAGCAGCTCGTTTTGGACTAGCGGGACGAGGGATACGCAGTATTTT.

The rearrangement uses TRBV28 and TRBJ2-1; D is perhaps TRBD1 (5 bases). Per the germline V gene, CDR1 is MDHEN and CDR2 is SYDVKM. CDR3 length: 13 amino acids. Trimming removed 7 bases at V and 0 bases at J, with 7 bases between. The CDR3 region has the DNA TGTGCCAGCATAACAGGCTCCTACAATGAGCAGTTCTTC. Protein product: CASITGSYNEQFF.

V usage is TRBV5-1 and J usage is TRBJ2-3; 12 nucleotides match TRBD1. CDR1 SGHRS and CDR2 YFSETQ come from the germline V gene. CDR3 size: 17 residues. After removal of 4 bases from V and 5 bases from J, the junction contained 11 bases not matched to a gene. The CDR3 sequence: CASSTIRDRGRRDTQYF. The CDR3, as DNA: TGCGCCAGCAGCACTATCCGGGACAGGGGGCGAAGAGATACGCAGTATTTT. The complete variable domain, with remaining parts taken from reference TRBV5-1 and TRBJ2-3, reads KAGVTQTPRYLIKTRGQQVTLSCSPISGHRSVSWYQQTPGQGLQFLFEYFSETQRNKGNFPGRFSGRQFSNSRSEMNVSTLELGDSALYLCASSTIRDRGRRDTQYFGPGTRLTVL.

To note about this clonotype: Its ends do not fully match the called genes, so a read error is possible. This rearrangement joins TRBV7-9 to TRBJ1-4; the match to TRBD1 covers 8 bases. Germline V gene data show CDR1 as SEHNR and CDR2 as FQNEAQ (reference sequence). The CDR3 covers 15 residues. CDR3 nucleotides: TGTGCCAGCAGGAATAACAGGGGGACTACTGAAAAACTGTTTTTT. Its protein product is CASRNNRGTTEKLFF.